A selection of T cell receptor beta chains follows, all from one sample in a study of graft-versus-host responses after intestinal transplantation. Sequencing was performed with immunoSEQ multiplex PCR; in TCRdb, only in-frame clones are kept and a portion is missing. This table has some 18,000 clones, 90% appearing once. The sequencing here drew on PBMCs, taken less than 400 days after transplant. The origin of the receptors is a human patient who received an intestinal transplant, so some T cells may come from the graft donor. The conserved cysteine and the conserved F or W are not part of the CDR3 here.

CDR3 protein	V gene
ASSGSYRVWRETQY	TRBV5-8
ASRPSSGFGSAF	TRBV6-5
ASIEGPGSYGYT	TRBV6-5
ATTLGDTSTDTQY	TRBV2
ASSEGTGGYGYT	TRBV6-1
ASSRPGLAGGYEQY	TRBV5-4
ASSVSTGGNTEAF	TRBV6-4
ASSLVAGGYETQY	TRBV28
ASSIEWAGSQPQH	TRBV19
ASSVGQGNTGELF	TRBV9
ASSPYRGGSNQPQH	TRBV28
ASSYGGPSAYEQY	TRBV6-5
ASSLDLGGFNEQF	TRBV11-2
ATSRAGTASNEQY	TRBV15
ASSLDLADVVEETQY	TRBV11-3
SAPGLQGNT	TRBV20-1
ASSIAFDQPQH	TRBV6-4
ASSGGRVSYNEQF	TRBV2
ATSRELFSGNTIY	TRBV15
ASSPGVAKNIQY	TRBV28
ASSDGTGMNTEAF	TRBV9
AISGAINPGNTIY	TRBV10-3
ASSLVGQAAGIQY	TRBV7-2
ASSSYAGGRSNQPQH	TRBV28
ASGLGGAEAF	TRBV12-5
ASSVGGTTHEQY	TRBV9
SVGARDQPQH	TRBV29-1
ASSGGLAGGDEQF	TRBV2
ASSLGLAGYEQY	TRBV2
ASSLVTPGDEQY	TRBV6-5
ASSLEGGNSPLH	TRBV5-4
ASSEGRGGETQY	TRBV6-1
ASRFSGNTIY	TRBV11-2
ASSSLTENTEAF	TRBV28
ASSVGLPLTDTQY	TRBV9
ASSLGVAGWGNNEQF	TRBV7-2
ASSPRRDSGANVLT	TRBV6-6
ASSSLRGTDYGYT	TRBV11-2
ASSLDRDRKNTGELF	TRBV7-3
ASSEKTSGSYEQY	TRBV10-1
ASSLYREGTEAF	TRBV10-2
ASSYTSGGYTEAF	TRBV6-5
SVADTGELF	TRBV29-1
ASRPSGGDEQY	TRBV6-1
ASSQDEGLHNEQF	TRBV14
ASSKELGRSSYEQY	TRBV21-1
ASSTSPGQGSEQY	TRBV11-3
ASSDQWGTEAF	TRBV6-4
ASSEDLAGGYEQY	TRBV6-1
ASSYRRGSGELF	TRBV6-5
ASASQPANSPLH	TRBV5-1
ASSTPTGTGQGEQY	TRBV5-4
ASSPTGGRVNTEAF	TRBV7-8
ASSFRDRGDEQF	TRBV27
ASSGGAVETQY	TRBV9
ASSLTLTGINYGYT	TRBV10-2
ASSGGTRGPNYGYT	TRBV7-9